Shown below are 4 T cell receptor beta chains from a single sample sequenced in a study of cytomegalovirus exposure and HLA in healthy donors. PCR was performed using 60 Vbeta and 13 Jbeta primers. Some clones are missing from TCRdb's copy, which holds only in-frame ones; the method was immunoSEQ multiplex PCR. The profile covers some 78,000 clones, with 60% to 80% appearing a single time and around 25% taken by the ten largest. The sample consisted of PBMCs. These receptors came from a woman aged 45-65 years in good health and CMV-seropositive.

The chain uses TRBV11-2 and TRBJ2-7, with TRBD1 matching over 7 bases. Germline CDR1 is SGHAT and CDR2 is FQNNGV. V dropped 2 bases and J dropped 2; count of bases not matched to a gene: 0. The CDR3 runs 13 residues. The CDR3 spells CASSLQGAYEQYF. The CDR3, as DNA: TGTGCCAGCAGCTTACAGGGGGCCTACGAGCAGTACTTC.

This clone occurred once. The chain links TRBV10-1 to TRBJ1-5; TRBD1 aligns across 7 bases. Germline lookup yields CDR1 WNHNN and CDR2 SYGVQD (reference sequence). V trimming: 10 bases; J trimming: 5 bases; junction bases outside the gene matches: 11. The CDR3 covers 14 residues. The CDR3 region has the DNA TGCGCCACTACCTCCCGGGACAGTTATCAGCCCCAGCATTTT. Protein product: CATTSRDSYQPQHF.

This chain uses TRBV4-2 with TRBJ1-6, with TRBD1 as a possible D gene (6 bases). Germline V lookup: CDR1 LGHNA, CDR2 YNFKEQ. The ends were cut back, 0 bases at V and 9 bases at J, with 12 bases in the middle. The CDR3 extends over 15 amino acids. CDR3: CASSQEEQGSSPLHF. For the CDR3, the DNA is TGTGCCAGCAGCCAAGAGGAACAGGGAAGTTCACCCCTCCACTTT.

This sequence joins TRBV7-9 and TRBJ2-3; tentatively, D is TRBD1 (5 bases). Trimming removed 3 bases from V and 3 bases from J, with 7 bases in between. The CDR3 is made up of 13 amino acids. Germline CDR1 is SEHNR and CDR2 is FQNEAQ (reference sequence). The DNA of the CDR3 is TGTGCCAGCAGCTTGCGACAGACAGATACGCAGTATTTT. Translation: CASSLRQTDTQYF.